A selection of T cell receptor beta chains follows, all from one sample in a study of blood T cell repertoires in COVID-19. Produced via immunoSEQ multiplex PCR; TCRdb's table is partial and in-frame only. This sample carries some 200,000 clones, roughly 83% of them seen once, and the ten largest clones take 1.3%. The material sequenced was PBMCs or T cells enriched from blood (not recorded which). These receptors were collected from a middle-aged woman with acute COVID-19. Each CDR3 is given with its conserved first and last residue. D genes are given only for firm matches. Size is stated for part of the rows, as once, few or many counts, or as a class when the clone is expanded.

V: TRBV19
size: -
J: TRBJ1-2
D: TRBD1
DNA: TGTGCCAGTAGTGTCGACAGGGGGATGGAAGGCTACACCTTC
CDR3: CASSVDRGMEGYTF

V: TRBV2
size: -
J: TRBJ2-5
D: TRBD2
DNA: TGTGCCAGCAGTGCCGGGACTACCGGCCCCCAAGAGACCCAGTACTTC
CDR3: CASSAGTTGPQETQYF

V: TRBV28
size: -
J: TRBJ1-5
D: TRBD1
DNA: TGTGCCAGCAGACTTACAGGGGGCCAGCCCCAGCATTTT
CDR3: CASRLTGGQPQHF

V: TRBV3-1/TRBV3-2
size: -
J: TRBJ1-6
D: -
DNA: TGTGCCAGCAGCCGATCCAGGGTGGATAATTCACCCCTCCACTTT
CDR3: CASSRSRVDNSPLHF

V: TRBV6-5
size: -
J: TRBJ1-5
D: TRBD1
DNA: TGTGCCAGCACCGAGGGGACAGGGGGCCAGCCCCAGCATTTT
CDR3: CASTEGTGGQPQHF

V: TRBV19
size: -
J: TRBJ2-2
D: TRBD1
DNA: TGTGCCAGTAGTACAGGGGGCGGGACCGGGGAGCTGTTTTTT
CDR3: CASSTGGGTGELFF

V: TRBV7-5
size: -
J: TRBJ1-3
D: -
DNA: TGTGTCAGAAGCACAGCCCACAGGGCTGGAAACACCATATATTTT
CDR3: CVRSTAHRAGNTIYF

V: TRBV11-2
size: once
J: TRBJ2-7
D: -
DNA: TGTGCCAGCAGCCCCTGGGGCGGCGAGCAGTACTTC
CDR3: CASSPWGGEQYF

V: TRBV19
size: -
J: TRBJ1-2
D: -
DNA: TGTGCCAGTACCCAGCCCGGAGGTAGTAACTCCGACTATGGCTACACCTTC
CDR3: CASTQPGGSNSDYGYTF

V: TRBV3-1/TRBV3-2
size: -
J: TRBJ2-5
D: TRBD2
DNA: TGTGCCAGCAGCCAAGGGACTAGCGTCTTCTCGATCCAAGAAACCCAGTACTTC
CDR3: CASSQGTSVFSIQETQYF

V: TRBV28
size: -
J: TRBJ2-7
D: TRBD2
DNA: TGTGCCACCGGGACTAGCTCCTACGAGCAGTACTTC
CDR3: CATGTSSYEQYF

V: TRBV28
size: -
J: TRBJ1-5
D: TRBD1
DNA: TGTGCCAGCATTTCCGGGACAGGGCGGGCTAGCAATCAGCCCCAGCATTTT
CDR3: CASISGTGRASNQPQHF

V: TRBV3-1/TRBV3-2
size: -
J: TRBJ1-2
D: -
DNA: TGTGCCAGCAGCCGGGGTATAGGGGAGGAGGATGGCTACACCTTC
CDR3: CASSRGIGEEDGYTF

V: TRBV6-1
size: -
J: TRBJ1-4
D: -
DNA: TGTGCCAGCAGTGAGACAGTTACTAATGAAAAACTGTTTTTT
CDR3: CASSETVTNEKLFF

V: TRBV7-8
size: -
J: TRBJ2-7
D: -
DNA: TGTGCCAGCAGCTTAGTGGACAAAAACTACGAGCAGTACTTC
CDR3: CASSLVDKNYEQYF

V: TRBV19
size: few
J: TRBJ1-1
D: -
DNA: TGTGCCAGTACCCCGGCTCGAGGCCTCCAAAAAGCTTTCTTT
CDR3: CASTPARGLQKAFF

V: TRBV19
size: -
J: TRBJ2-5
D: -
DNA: TGTGCCAGTACCTCAGATGGGGCAGGGGAGACCCAGTACTTC
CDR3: CASTSDGAGETQYF

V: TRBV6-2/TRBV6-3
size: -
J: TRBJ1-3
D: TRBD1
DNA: TGTGCCAGCAGTCTGGACAGGGGCGTTGGAAACACCATATATTTT
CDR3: CASSLDRGVGNTIYF

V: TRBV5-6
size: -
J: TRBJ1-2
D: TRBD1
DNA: TGTGCCACCGCGGACAGGGATACCTATGGCTACACCTTC
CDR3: CATADRDTYGYTF

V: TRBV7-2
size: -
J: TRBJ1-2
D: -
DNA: TGTGCCAGCAGCTTAGATGTGCGGGGATCGGCCTATGGCTACACCTTC
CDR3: CASSLDVRGSAYGYTF

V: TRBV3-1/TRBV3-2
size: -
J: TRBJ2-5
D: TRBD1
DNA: TGTGCCAGCAGCCAAGCGGCAGGGGGCAAAGAGACCCAGTACTTC
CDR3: CASSQAAGGKETQYF

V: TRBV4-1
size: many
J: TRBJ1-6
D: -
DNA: TGCGCCAGCAGCCAGAGTGGGCCCCCCCTCCACTTT
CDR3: CASSQSGPPLHF

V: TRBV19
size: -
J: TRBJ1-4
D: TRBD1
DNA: TGTGCCAGTAGTGCTGACGACAGGGCTAATGAAAAACTGTTTTTT
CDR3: CASSADDRANEKLFF

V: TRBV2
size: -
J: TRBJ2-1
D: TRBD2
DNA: TGTGCCAGCATTATGTCGGCGGACCACCCCCTGGGCGGGAGCTCCTACAATGAGCAGTTCTTC
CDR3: CASIMSADHPLGGSSYNEQFF

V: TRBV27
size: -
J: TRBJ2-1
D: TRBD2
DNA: TGTGCCAGCAGTTTTCTGACTAGCGGGAGACATGAGCAGTTCTTC
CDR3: CASSFLTSGRHEQFF

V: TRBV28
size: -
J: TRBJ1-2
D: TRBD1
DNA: TGTGCCAGCAGTCCCCGCAGGGGGCGGGGCTACACCTTC
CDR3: CASSPRRGRGYTF

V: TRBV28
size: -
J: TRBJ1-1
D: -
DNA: TGTGCCAGCAGCCGGCCGACAACAGGGTACCACACTGAAGCTTTCTTT
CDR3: CASSRPTTGYHTEAFF

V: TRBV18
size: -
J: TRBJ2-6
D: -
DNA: TGTGCCAGCTCACCACTCCATCGCGGAGGGCTCTCTGGGGCCAACGTCCTGACTTTC
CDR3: CASSPLHRGGLSGANVLTF

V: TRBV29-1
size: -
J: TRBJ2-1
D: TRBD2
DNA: TGCAGCGTGTCTAGCGGGAGATGGAATGAGCAGTTCTTC
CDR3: CSVSSGRWNEQFF

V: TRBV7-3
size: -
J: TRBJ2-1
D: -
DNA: TGTGCCAGCAGCTTTAGCTCCTACAATGAGCAGTTCTTC
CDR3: CASSFSSYNEQFF

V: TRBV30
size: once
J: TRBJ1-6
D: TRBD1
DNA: TGTGCCTGGACCGCTTGGGACAGGGGGCGGAATTCACCCCTCCACTTT
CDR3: CAWTAWDRGRNSPLHF

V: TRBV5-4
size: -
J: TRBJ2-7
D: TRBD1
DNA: TGTGCCAGCAGCTTAAATCCCGGGCAGGGGGATTACGAGCAGTACTTC
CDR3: CASSLNPGQGDYEQYF